The source of this TCR beta chain is a study of beta chain features in type 1 diabetes (dated by TCRdb to about 2018). Background for the entire study: Patients and healthy donors did not differ in mean age, gender distribution, total cell number or subset yield. A total of 85 million to 140 million sorted cells were examined across all samples, and the number of cells per subset was strongly correlated with RNA yield. In the study, recently diagnosed type 1 diabetes patients and matched healthy donors were compared on the TCRB repertoires of their sorted circulating CD4+ T cell subsets. Naive and central memory subsets were obtained from all 30 or so donors, but regulatory and stem cell-like memory subsets were isolated from only 8 patients and roughly eight healthy donors.

Relative to germline, V is 5 bases shorter and J is 4 bases shorter, with 16 bases between their ends. Taken from cysteine to phenylalanine, the CDR3 has 15 residues. Only the CDR3 part of the read is kept: 45 bases, read in frame from the first base. Looking up the germline V gene yields CDR1 SGHVS and CDR2 FNYEAQ. What the study reported, not specific to this receptor: Because the HLA sub-analyses included only small numbers of individuals, any influence of HLA type on TCRB rearrangement was left unresolved. Sequencing cDNA rather than genomic DNA could over-represent highly expressing activated cells, although activation and CD3 levels did not differ between groups. Fewer insertions and more nucleotide deletions at VDJ recombination sites were observed in patients with type 1 diabetes, implying thymic rearrangement abnormalities. A moderate but significant shortening of TCRB CDR3 length was observed in type 1 diabetes patients in all four CD4+ subsets. Shorter templates might have been favored by PCR, but patient and control samples were amplified and corrected together, so both groups would have been affected equally by any skew. Naive, central memory and regulatory TCRB repertoires appeared to be more alike among patients than among healthy donors.

Each donor gave one peripheral blood draw, approximately 110 mL on average, collected into heparinised tubes. A BD FACSAria II was used to sort naive, central memory, regulatory and stem cell-like memory CD4+ T cells with a panel that included CD45RO, CCR7, CD25, CD127, CD95 and CD27. Every sorted population had a purity above 98%. PBMCs were separated immediately by Lymphoprep density gradient centrifugation and were stained directly, without being cultured. So that batch effects would be minimized, each experiment stained and sorted samples in pairs, pairing one healthy donor with one patient. A word on this clone: The specificity of this receptor is unknown. Within one base of it there is no much larger clone, and no base qualities were kept.

The High Capacity cDNA Reverse Transcription Kit was used to reverse transcribe all of the isolated RNA, meaning that expressed TCRB transcripts were what got sequenced. Deep immunoSEQ sequencing was applied to naive, central memory and regulatory T cell samples, giving an average of roughly 3.5 million total reads per sample. Sorted cells were lysed in RLT buffer, and RNA was extracted using DNase-treated RNeasy Micro or Mini kits according to cell number. Each cell subset was processed on its own to prevent cross-contamination, while patient and healthy donor samples were processed together. The immunoSEQ multiplex PCR was used to amplify TCRB sequences from cDNA, generating 87-bp fragments that spanned the CDR3 region. The amplicons were sequenced using the Illumina HiSeq platform. From the authors' description of their analysis: Synthetic template baselines were used to correct PCR bias computationally, reads within Hamming distance 2 were collapsed, and singletons that could not be merged were discarded. Reads were aligned to IMGT to assign V, D and J genes, CDR3 length, and insertions or deletions at six rearrangement sites. Clonotype counts were normalized to sorted cell number within each subset before computing true diversity and Gini coefficients with the tcR R package. The overlap coefficient, calculated on TCRB nucleotide sequences, was used to quantify repertoire sharing. Imported from immuneACCESS, the table was reduced by TCRdb to in-frame sequences with V and J called. These copies leave out some clones; in studies compared against another copy, an unresolved V gene accounts for under half, and the cause of the remainder is not known. From that table come the V and J calls and clone size; the DNA was used to work out D and trimming. This sample holds 160,000 or so clones; 6.5% to 8.5% were observed only once. Over 0.5% of the sample is taken by the ten largest.

Sequenced input: central memory CD4+ T cells from blood. The TCR sequence derives from a woman aged 18-30 years with type 1 diabetes. The chain links TRBV7-6 with TRBJ2-3; matching of 6 bases hints at TRBD1 as the D gene. CDR3 region: CASSPRGGGPDTQYF. The nucleotide sequence reads as follows: TGTGCCAGCAGCCCAAGAGGGGGTGGTCCAGATACGCAGTATTTT.